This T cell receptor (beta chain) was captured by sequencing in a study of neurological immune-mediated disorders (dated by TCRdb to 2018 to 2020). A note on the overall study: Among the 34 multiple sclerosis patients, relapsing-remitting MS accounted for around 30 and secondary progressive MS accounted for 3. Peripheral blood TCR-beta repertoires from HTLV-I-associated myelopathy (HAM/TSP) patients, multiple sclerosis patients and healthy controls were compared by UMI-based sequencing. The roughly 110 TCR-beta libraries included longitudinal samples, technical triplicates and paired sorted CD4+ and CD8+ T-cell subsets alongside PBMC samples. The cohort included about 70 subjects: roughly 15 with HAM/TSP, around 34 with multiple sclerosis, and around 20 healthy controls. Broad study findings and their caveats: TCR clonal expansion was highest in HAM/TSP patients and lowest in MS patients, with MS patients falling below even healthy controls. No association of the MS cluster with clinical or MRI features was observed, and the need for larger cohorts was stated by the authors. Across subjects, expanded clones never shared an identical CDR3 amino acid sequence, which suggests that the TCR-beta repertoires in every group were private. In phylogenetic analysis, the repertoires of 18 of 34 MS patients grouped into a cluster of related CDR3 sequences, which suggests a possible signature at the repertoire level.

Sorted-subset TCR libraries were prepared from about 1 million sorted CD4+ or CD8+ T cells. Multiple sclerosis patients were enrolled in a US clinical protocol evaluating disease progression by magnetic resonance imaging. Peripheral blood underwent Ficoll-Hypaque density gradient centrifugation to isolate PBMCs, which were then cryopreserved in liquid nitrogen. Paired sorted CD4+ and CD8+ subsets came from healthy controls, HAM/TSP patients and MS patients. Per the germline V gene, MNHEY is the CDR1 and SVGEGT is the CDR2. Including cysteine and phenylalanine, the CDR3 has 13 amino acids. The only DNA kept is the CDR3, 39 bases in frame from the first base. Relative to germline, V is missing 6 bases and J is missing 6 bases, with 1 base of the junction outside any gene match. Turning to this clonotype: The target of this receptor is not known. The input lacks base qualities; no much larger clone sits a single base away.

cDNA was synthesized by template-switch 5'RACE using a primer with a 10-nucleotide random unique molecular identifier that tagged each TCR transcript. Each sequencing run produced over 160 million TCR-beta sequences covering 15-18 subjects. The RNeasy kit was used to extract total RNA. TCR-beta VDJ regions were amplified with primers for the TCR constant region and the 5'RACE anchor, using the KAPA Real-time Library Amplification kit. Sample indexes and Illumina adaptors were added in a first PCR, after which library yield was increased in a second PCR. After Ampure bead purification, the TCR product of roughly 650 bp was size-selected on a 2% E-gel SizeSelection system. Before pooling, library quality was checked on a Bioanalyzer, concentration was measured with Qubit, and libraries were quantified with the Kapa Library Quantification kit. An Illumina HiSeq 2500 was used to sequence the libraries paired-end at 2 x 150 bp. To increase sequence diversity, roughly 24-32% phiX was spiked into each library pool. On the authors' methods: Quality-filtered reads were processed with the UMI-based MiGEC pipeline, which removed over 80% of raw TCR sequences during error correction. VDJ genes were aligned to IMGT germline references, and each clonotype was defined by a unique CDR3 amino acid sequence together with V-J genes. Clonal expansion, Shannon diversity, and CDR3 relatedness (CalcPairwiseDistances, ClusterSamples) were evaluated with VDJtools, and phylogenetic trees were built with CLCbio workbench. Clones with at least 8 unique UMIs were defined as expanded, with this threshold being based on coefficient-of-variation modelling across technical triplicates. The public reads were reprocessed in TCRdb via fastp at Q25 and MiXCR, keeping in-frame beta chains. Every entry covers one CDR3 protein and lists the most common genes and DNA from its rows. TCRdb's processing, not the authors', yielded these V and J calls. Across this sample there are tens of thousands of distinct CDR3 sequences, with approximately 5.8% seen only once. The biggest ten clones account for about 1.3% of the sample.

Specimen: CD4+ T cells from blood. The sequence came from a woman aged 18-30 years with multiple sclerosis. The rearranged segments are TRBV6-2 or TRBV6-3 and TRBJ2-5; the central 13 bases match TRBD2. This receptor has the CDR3 CASRLAGGKTQYF. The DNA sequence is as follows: TGTGCCAGCAGACTAGCGGGAGGGAAGACCCAGTACTTC.